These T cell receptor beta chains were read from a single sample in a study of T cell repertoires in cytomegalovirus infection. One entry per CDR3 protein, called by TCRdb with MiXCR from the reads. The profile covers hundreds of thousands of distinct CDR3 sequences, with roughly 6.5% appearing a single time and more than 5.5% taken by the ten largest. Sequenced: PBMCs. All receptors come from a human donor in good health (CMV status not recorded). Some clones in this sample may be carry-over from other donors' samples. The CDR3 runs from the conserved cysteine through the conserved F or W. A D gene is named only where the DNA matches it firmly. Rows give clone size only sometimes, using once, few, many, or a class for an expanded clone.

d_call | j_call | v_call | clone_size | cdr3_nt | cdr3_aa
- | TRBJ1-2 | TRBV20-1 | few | TGCAGTGCTAGAGTGGGGCCGCCTGGCTACACCTTC | CSARVGPPGYTF
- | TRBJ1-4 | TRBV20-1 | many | TGCAGTGCCGCCGACAGGCTGAATGAAAAACTGTTTTTT | CSAADRLNEKLFF
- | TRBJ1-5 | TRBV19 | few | TGTGCCAGTAGTATAGTCGATGATCAGCCCCAGCATTTT | CASSIVDDQPQHF
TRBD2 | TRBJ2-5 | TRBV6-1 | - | TGTGCCAGCAGGTGGTCGACTAGCGGGGGGGCCTTCCAAGAGACCCAGTACTTC | CASRWSTSGGAFQETQYF
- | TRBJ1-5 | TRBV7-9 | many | TGTGCCAGCAGCTCTTCAGGGTTAGTCGGTCAGCCCCAGCATTTT | CASSSSGLVGQPQHF
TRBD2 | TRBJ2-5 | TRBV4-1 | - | TGCGCCAGCAGTGGGACTAGCGGGGGTCAAGAGACCCAGTACTTC | CASSGTSGGQETQYF
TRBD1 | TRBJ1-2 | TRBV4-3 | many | TGCGCCAGCAGCCCGGAGGGACAGAACTATGGCTACACCTTC | CASSPEGQNYGYTF
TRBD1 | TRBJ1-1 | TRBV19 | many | TGTGCCAGTAGTCCGCTGACAGGGTTGGGCACTGAAGCTTTCTTT | CASSPLTGLGTEAFF
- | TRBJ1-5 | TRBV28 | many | TGTGCCAGCAGTTTAGGCAGGGCTTACAATCAGCCCCAGCATTTT | CASSLGRAYNQPQHF
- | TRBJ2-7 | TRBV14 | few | TGTGCCAGCAGTTATGGTCCCGAGCAGTACTTC | CASSYGPEQYF
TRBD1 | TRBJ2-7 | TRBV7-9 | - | TGTGCCAGCAGCTTACATTCGGGACAGGGGTCCCCCTACGAGCAGTACTTC | CASSLHSGQGSPYEQYF
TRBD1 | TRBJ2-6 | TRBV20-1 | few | TGCAGTCCAGCCGGGACAGGGGATTCAGGGGCCAACGTCCTGACTTTC | CSPAGTGDSGANVLTF
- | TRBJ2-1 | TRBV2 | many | TGTGCCAGCACCCCGGGTGGGGGCGGGTACAATGAGCAGTTCTTC | CASTPGGGGYNEQFF
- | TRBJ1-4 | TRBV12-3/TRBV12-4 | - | TGTGCCAGCAGCCCCGACACAAGACGTGAAAAACTGTTTTTT | CASSPDTRREKLFF
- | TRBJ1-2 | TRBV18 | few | TGTGCCAGCTCACCGGCAGGCGAAAACTATGGCTACACCTTC | CASSPAGENYGYTF
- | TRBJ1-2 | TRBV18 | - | TGTGCCAGCTCACCCGGGACAACTTTATCCTATGGCTACACCTTC | CASSPGTTLSYGYTF
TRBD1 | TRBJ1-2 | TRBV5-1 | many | TGCGCCAGCAGCTTGGAGGGACAGGGGGCAGGCGGCTACACCTTC | CASSLEGQGAGGYTF
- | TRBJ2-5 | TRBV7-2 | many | TGTGCCAGCAGCTTAAGGGGGGCTGAAGAGACCCAGTACTTC | CASSLRGAEETQYF
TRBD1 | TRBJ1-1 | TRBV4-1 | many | TGCGCCAGCAGCCGATCGGGACAGCTGAACACTGAAGCTTTCTTT | CASSRSGQLNTEAFF
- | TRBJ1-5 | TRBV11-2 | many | TGTGCCAGCAGCTTAGGTTTTCAGGAGCCCCAGCATTTT | CASSLGFQEPQHF
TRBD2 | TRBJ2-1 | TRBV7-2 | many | TGTGCCAGCAGCTTATTGGGACTAGCGGGGGACAATGAGCAGTTCTTC | CASSLLGLAGDNEQFF
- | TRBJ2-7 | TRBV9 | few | TGTGCCAGCAGCGAATCCGGGACACCGAAACTTTACGAGCAGTACTTC | CASSESGTPKLYEQYF
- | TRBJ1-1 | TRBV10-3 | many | TGTGCCATCAGTGAGTCCCGGGGGCGAAGGAACACTGAAGCTTTCTTT | CAISESRGRRNTEAFF
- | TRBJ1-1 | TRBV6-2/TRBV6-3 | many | TGTGCCAGCAGTTACGTGGAAGTCGCTGAAGCTTTCTTT | CASSYVEVAEAFF
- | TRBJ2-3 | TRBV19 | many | TGTGCCAGTAGTATAGTCGGGGCGATCACAGATACGCAGTATTTT | CASSIVGAITDTQYF
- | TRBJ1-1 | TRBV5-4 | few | TGTGCCAGCAGCTTACCCCTCGGCCTGGGGACTGAAGCTTTCTTT | CASSLPLGLGTEAFF
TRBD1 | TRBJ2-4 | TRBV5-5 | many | TGTGCCAGCAGCTCCGACCGGGACAGGAGAAACATTCAGTACTTC | CASSSDRDRRNIQYF
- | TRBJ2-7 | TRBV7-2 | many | TGTGCCAGCAGCTTAGTGGGGGTGGGCAACTACGAGCAGTACTTC | CASSLVGVGNYEQYF
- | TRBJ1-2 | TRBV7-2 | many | TGTGCCAGCAGCGTGGGGGTCTATGGCTACACCTTC | CASSVGVYGYTF
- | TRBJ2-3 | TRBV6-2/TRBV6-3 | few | TGTGCCAGCTCAAGGGTGGCAGATACGCAGTATTTT | CASSRVADTQYF
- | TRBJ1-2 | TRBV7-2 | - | TGTGCTAGCAGCTTAGCCAGGGAAAGGTCTAACTATGGCTACACCTTC | CASSLARERSNYGYTF
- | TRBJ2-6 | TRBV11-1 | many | TGTGCCAGCAGCTTATGGAGCTCTGGGGCCAACGTCCTGACTTTC | CASSLWSSGANVLTF